A single sample is the source of the 19 T cell receptor beta chains below, sequenced in a study of CD8 T cells in ankylosing spondylitis. In TCRdb, the 5' RACE reads were re-called with MiXCR into one record per CDR3 protein. The sample holds roughly 440,000 distinct CDR3 sequences, 17% seen once. Notes on the study in general: Blood from ankylosing spondylitis patients appeared to carry a characteristic eight-variant TCR beta motif.

These receptors' targets are unknown. The sequenced sample consisted of blood, either unsorted or a sorted T cell fraction (not recorded which). The source is a male donor with ankylosing spondylitis.

The genes are TRBV12-3 or TRBV12-4 and TRBJ1-5; 7 bases are a match to TRBD1. The V gene end was trimmed by 5 bases and the J gene end by 3 bases; junction bases not matched to a gene: 7. The CDR3 covers 15 residues. As DNA, the CDR3 is TGTGCCAGCAGTCTCCTGGACAGGCCCAATCAGCCCCAGCATTTT. It yields the protein CASSLLDRPNQPQHF.

CDR3 sequence (DNA): TGCAGTGCTGGACTAGCGGGGGCTCAAGAGACCCAGTACTTC. It translates to CSAGLAGAQETQYF. The gene calls are TRBV20-1 and TRBJ2-5; 13 bases agree with TRBD2. CDR1 DFQATT and CDR2 SNEGSKA come from the germline V gene (reference sequence). The CDR3 is 14 residues long. J lost 2 bases, V lost 5 bases, and 2 bases had no gene match.

The chain employs TRBV5-1 and TRBJ2-7; 7 bases are a match to TRBD1. Germline V CDR1 and CDR2: SGHRS, YFSETQ. This CDR3 is 14 amino acids long. Trimming took 4 bases from V and 2 from J; bases not matched to a gene: 6. The CDR3 loop reads CASSATGTAYEQYF. CDR3 in DNA: TGCGCCAGCAGCGCCACCGGGACAGCCTACGAGCAGTACTTC.

V is TRBV12-3 or TRBV12-4 and J is TRBJ1-2, with D hard to call. The CDR3 length is 13 residues. Trimming pared 3 bases from V and 8 bases from J, leaving 13 bases between. CDR3 protein: CASSFHLRVGYTF. The CDR3 coding sequence is TGTGCCAGCAGTTTTCATCTTCGAGTGGGCTACACCTTC.

This clonotype was observed a handful of times. V and J are TRBV2 and TRBJ1-5; TRBD1 is a possible D gene (6 bases). Germline CDR1 is SNHLY and CDR2 is FYNNEI. The CDR3 consists of 15 residues. V was shortened by 2 bases and J by 0 bases, with 8 bases between the two germline ends. DNA for the CDR3: TGTGCCAGCAGTGAACAGGGGTTTAGCAATCAGCCCCAGCATTTT. Protein sequence: CASSEQGFSNQPQHF.

A few counts support this clonotype. V usage is TRBV20-1 and J usage is TRBJ2-7, with D perhaps given as TRBD1 or TRBD2 (5 bases each). Germline CDR1 is DFQATT and CDR2 is SNEGSKA (reference sequence). CDR3 size: 14 residues. V lost 3 bases and J 4 bases, leaving 16 bases between the germline ends. The DNA for the CDR3 is TGCAGTGCTAGTCCGGGGACCCATTTTTACGAGCAGTACTTC. Its translation: CSASPGTHFYEQYF.

At least ten counts were recorded for this clonotype. The chain has TRBV5-1 and TRBJ2-7; the D is unclear. The CDR3 runs 13 residues. V was pared by 0 bases and J by 5 bases, with 9 bases between. The germline V gene encodes CDR1 SGHRS and CDR2 YFSETQ. The CDR3, as DNA: TGCGCCAGCAGCTTGGATTTTAGGGACGAGCAGTACTTC. Residues: CASSLDFRDEQYF.

The chain joins TRBV5-1 to TRBJ2-2; no reliable D call. The CDR3 consists of 14 residues. The V gene lost 6 bases and the J gene lost 4 bases, with 13 bases spanning the gap. Per the germline V gene, CDR1 is SGHRS and CDR2 is YFSETQ. The DNA of the CDR3 is TGCGCCAGCACCTGCGCGAGGCTCACCGGGGAGCTGTTTTTT. It encodes CASTCARLTGELFF.

The chain is built from TRBV6-1 and TRBJ1-4; possibly TRBD1 for D (5 bases). Germline V gives CDR1 MNHNS, CDR2 SASEGT. CDR3 length: 13 amino acids. Trimming stripped 9 bases from V and 5 bases from J, with 13 bases between. The CDR3 protein is CASARGPNEKLFF. For the CDR3, the DNA is TGTGCCAGTGCTCGGGGACCCAATGAAAAACTGTTTTTT.

This clonotype was detected ten times or more. This chain uses TRBV12-3 or TRBV12-4 with TRBJ1-5; tentative D call: TRBD1 (5 bases). The length of the CDR3 is 20 residues. V lost 0 bases and J 2 bases, leaving 23 bases between the germline ends. The CDR3, as DNA: TGTGCCAGCAGTTTAGCGCTGCGGGGGAGCTCCGTTGATGGCAATCAGCCCCAGCATTTT. It translates to CASSLALRGSSVDGNQPQHF.

This sequence joins TRBV6-2 or TRBV6-3 and TRBJ2-1; D may match TRBD1 or TRBD2 (5 bases each). CDR3 length equals 16 residues. V was shortened by 6 bases and J by 4 bases, with 19 bases between the two germline ends. In germline, CDR1 is MNHEY, CDR2 SVGEGT. In nucleotides, the CDR3 is TGTGCCAGCAGGGACATCGGGGTTCAGTTGTACAATGAGCAGTTCTTC. Amino acids: CASRDIGVQLYNEQFF.

This clonotype has just a few counts. This chain joins TRBV5-1 and TRBJ2-5; D is unclear. CDR3 length: 14 amino acids. In germline, CDR1 is SGHRS, CDR2 YFSETQ. Trimming took off 4 bases at V and 5 bases at J, with 15 bases between the two ends. The CDR3 nucleotides are TGCGCCAGCAGCCCCAGCCCTCCGGGCGAGACCCAGTACTTC. It codes for CASSPSPPGETQYF. The full variable domain, its missing parts supplied by reference TRBV5-1 and TRBJ2-5, is KAGVTQTPRYLIKTRGQQVTLSCSPISGHRSVSWYQQTPGQGLQFLFEYFSETQRNKGNFPGRFSGRQFSNSRSEMNVSTLELGDSALYLCASSPSPPGETQYFGPGTRLLVL.

This clonotype was found a few times. The J gene is TRBJ2-5, the V gene TRBV20-1; D not resolved. This CDR3 comprises 13 residues. Germline lookup yields CDR1 DFQATT and CDR2 SNEGSKA (reference sequence). Deletions cut 5 bases from V and 1 base from J, with 11 bases between. CDR3 region: CSAGRLGQETQYF. DNA of the CDR3: TGCAGTGCTGGGCGACTGGGCCAAGAGACCCAGTACTTC.

This clonotype showed up just a few times. The chain joins TRBV28 to TRBJ1-1; D might be TRBD1 (6 bases). The CDR3 runs to 13 residues. With 7 bases removed from V and 10 bases from J, the gap between germline ends came to 19 bases. Germline loops: CDR1 MDHEN, CDR2 SYDVKM. This CDR3 is CASTTDSPRRAFF. The CDR3 DNA is TGTGCCAGCACCACGGACAGTCCCAGAAGAGCTTTCTTT.

This chain uses TRBV23-1 with TRBJ2-2, with D possibly TRBD1 on 6 matching bases. TRBV23-1 is known as an ORF, though its function is uncertain. This CDR3 has 16 amino acids. Trimming took off 6 bases at V and 3 bases at J, with 17 bases between the two ends. The CDR3 is CASRPRRGQDTGELFF. CDR3 sequence (DNA): TGCGCCAGCAGACCCCGAAGGGGACAAGACACCGGGGAGCTGTTTTTT.

There are a few counts of this clonotype. The V call is TRBV3-1, the J call TRBJ1-2, with 7 positions matching TRBD1. There are 14 residues in the CDR3. With V trimmed by 7 bases and J by 7 bases, 12 bases remained unmatched. The germline gives CDR1 LGHDT, CDR2 YNNKEL (reference sequence). The CDR3 nucleotides are TGTGCCAGCACACCAACAGGGGAGTCCGGTGGCTACACCTTC. It translates to CASTPTGESGGYTF.

The CDR3, as DNA: TGTGCCAGCAGTTTCCGGACTAGCGGGATTATCCAAGAGACCCAGTACTTC. This translates into CASSFRTSGIIQETQYF. The chain links TRBV6-2 or TRBV6-3 to TRBJ2-5; 12 bases line up with TRBD2. Germline values: CDR1 MNHEY, CDR2 SVGEGT. The CDR3 contains 17 residues. J was trimmed by 1 base and V by 4 bases; bases with no gene match: 7.

This clonotype has more than one count but fewer than ten. The chain carries TRBV3-1 and TRBJ2-5, with TRBD2 as a possible D gene (5 bases). The V gene's germline CDR1 is LGHDT and CDR2 YNNKEL (reference sequence). The ends were cut back, 5 bases at V and 5 bases at J, with 12 bases in the middle. The CDR3 spans 13 residues. The CDR3 here is CASSDESGETQYF. DNA for the CDR3: TGTGCCAGCAGCGACGAGTCGGGGGAGACCCAGTACTTC.

The CDR3 region is CASAQGANTEAFF. CDR3 in DNA: TGTGCTAGTGCCCAGGGGGCGAACACTGAAGCTTTCTTT. This chain connects TRBV12-5 to TRBJ1-1; 8 bases map to TRBD1. Germline V CDR1 and CDR2: LGHNT, FRNRAP. The CDR3 loop spans 13 amino acids. Germline trimming cut 7 bases from V and 1 base from J; bases unmatched to any gene: 2.